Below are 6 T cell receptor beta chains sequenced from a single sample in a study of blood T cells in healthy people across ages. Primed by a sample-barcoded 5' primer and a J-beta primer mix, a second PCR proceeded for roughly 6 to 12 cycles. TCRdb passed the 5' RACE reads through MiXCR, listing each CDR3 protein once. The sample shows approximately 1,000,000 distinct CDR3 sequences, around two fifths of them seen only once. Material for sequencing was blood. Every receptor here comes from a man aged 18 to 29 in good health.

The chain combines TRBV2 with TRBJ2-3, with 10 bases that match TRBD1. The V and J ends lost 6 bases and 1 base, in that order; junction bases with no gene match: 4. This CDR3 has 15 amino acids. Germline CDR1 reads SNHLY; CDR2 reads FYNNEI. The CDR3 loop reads CASRAGTGGTDTQYF. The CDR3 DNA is TGTGCCAGCAGGGCCGGGACAGGGGGCACAGATACGCAGTATTTT. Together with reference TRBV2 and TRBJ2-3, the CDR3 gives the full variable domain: EPEVTQTPSHQVTQMGQEVILRCVPISNHLYFYWYRQILGQKVEFLVSFYNNEISEKSEIFDDQFSVERPDGSNFTLKIRSTKLEDSAMYFCASRAGTGGTDTQYFGPGTRLTVL.

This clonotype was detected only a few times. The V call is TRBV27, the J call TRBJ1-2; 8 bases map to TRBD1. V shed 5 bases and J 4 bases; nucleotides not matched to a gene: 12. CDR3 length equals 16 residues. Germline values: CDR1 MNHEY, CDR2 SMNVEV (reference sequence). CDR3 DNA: TGTGCCAGCAGTCCAGGGACAGGATCCCACGTCTATGGCTACACCTTC. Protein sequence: CASSPGTGSHVYGYTF.

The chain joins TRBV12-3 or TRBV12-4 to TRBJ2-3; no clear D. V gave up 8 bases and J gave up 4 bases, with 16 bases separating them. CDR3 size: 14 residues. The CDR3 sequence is CASASVPFPDTQYF. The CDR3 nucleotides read TGTGCCAGCGCCTCGGTCCCCTTCCCAGATACGCAGTATTTT.

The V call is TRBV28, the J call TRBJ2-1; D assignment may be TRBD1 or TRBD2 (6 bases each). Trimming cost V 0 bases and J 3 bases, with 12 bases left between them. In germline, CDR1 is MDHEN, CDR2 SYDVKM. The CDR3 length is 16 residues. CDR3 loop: CASSLWGGEFYNEQFF. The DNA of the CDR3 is TGTGCCAGCAGTTTATGGGGGGGCGAATTCTACAATGAGCAGTTCTTC. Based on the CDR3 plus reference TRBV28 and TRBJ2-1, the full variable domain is DVKVTQSSRYLVKRTGEKVFLECVQDMDHENMFWYRQDPGLGLRLIYFSYDVKMKEKGDIPEGYSVSREKKERFSLILESASTNQTSMYLCASSLWGGEFYNEQFFGPGTRLTVL.

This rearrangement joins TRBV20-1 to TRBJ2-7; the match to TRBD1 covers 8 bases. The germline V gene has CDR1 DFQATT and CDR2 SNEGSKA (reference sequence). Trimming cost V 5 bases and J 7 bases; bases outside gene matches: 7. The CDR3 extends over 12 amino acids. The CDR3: CSAYGQGVEQYF. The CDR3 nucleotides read TGCAGTGCTTATGGACAGGGAGTGGAGCAGTACTTC.

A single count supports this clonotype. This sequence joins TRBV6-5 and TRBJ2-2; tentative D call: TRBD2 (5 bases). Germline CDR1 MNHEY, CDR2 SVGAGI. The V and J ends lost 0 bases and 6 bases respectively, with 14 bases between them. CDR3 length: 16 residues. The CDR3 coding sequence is TGTGCCAGCAGTTACTCACTCGGCGCTAGCTCCGGGGAGCTGTTTTTT. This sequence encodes CASSYSLGASSGELFF.